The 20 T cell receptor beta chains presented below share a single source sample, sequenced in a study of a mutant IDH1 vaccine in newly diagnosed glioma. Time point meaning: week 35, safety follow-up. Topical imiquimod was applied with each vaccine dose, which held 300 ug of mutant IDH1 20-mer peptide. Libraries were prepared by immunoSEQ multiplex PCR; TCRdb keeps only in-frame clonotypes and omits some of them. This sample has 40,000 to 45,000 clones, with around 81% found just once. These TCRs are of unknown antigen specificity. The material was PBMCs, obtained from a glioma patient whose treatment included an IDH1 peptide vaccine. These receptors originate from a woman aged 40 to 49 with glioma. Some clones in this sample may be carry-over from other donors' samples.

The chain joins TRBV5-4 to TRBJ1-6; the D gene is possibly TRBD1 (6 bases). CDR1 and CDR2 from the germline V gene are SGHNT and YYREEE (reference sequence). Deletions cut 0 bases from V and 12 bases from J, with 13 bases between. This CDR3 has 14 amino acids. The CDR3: CASSLDRVTQPLHF. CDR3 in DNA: TGTGCCAGCAGCTTGGACAGGGTAACCCAACCCCTCCACTTT.

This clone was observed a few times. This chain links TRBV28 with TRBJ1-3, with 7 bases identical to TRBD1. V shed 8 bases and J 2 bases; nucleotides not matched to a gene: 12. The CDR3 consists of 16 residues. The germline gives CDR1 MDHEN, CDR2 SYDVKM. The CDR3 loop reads CASGRPMTGTGNTIYF. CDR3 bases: TGTGCCAGCGGGCGCCCGATGACAGGGACTGGAAACACCATATATTTT.

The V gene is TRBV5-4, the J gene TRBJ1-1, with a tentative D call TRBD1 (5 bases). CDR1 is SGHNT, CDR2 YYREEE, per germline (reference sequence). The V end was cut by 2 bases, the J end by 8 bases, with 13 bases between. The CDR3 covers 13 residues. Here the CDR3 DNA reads TGTGCCAGCAGCTTCCGTTACGGGGCCGAAGCTTTCTTT. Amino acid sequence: CASSFRYGAEAFF.

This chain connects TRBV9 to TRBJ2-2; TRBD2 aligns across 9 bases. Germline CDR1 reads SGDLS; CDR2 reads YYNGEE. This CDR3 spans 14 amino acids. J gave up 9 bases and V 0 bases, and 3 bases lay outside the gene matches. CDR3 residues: CASSVAAGGRELFF. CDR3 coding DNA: TGTGCCAGCAGCGTAGCGGCGGGGGGGAGGGAGCTGTTTTTT.

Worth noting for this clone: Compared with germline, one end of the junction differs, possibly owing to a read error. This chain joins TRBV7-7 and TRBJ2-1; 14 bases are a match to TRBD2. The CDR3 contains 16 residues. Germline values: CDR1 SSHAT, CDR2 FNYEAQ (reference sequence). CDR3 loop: CASSPRTSGRYNEQFF. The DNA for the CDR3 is TGTGCTAGCAGCCCCCGGACTAGCGGGAGGTACAATGAGCAGTTCTTC. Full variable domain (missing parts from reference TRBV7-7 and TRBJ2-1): GAGVSQSPRYKVTKRGQDVTLRCDPISSHATLYWYQQALGQGPEFLTYFNYEAQPDKSGLPSDRFSAERPEGSISTLTIQRTEQRDSAMYRCASSPRTSGRYNEQFFGPGTRLTVL.

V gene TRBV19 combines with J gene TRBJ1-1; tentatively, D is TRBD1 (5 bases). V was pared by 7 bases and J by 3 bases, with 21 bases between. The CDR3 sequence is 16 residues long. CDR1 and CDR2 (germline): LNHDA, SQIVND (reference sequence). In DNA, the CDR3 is TGTGCCAGTAAAGGGCGGACGGGACGGACCTACACTGAAGCTTTCTTT. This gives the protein CASKGRTGRTYTEAFF.

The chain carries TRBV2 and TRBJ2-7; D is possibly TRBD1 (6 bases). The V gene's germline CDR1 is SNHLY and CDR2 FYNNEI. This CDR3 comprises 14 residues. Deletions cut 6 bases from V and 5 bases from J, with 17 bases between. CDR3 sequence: CASRKQGLDHEQYF. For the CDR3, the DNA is TGTGCCAGCAGAAAACAGGGTTTAGACCACGAGCAGTACTTC.

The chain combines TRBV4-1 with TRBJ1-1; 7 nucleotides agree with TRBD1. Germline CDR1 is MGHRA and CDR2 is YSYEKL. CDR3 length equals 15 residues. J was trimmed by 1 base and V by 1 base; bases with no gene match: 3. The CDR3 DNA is TGCGCCAGCAGCCAAGCGGGACAGAGGAACACTGAAGCTTTCTTT. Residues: CASSQAGQRNTEAFF.

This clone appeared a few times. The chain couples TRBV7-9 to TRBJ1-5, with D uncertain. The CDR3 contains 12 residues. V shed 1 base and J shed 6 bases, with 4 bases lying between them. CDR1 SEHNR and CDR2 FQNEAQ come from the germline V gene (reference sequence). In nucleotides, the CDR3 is TGTGCCAGCAGCTTAGGGAGTCAGCCCCAGCATTTT. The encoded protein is CASSLGSQPQHF.

The CDR3 sequence: CASSQGFGADTQYF. CDR3 nucleotides: TGTGCCAGCTCACAGGGTTTCGGCGCAGATACGCAGTATTTT. V is TRBV19 and J is TRBJ2-3, with D possibly TRBD1 on 6 matching bases. From germline, CDR1 is LNHDA and CDR2 SQIVND (reference sequence). This CDR3 region has 14 residues. V was clipped by 9 bases and J by 4 bases, with 17 bases between them. Full variable domain (outside the CDR3, taken from reference TRBV19 and TRBJ2-3): DGGITQSPKYLFRKEGQNVTLSCEQNLNHDAMYWYRQDPGQGLRLIYYSQIVNDFQKGDIAEGYSVSREKKESFPLTVTSAQKNPTAFYLCASSQGFGADTQYFGPGTRLTVL.

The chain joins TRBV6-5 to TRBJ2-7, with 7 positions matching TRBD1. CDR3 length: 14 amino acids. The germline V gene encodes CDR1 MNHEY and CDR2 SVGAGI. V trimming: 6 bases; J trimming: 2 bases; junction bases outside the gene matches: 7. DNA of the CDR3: TGTGCCAGCAGGACAGGGCCCTCAACCTACGAGCAGTACTTC. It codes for CASRTGPSTYEQYF.

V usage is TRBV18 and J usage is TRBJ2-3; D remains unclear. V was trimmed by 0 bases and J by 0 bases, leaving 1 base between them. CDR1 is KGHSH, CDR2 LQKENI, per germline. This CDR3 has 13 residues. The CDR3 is CASSPPSTDTQYF. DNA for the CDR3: TGTGCCAGCTCACCACCGAGCACAGATACGCAGTATTTT. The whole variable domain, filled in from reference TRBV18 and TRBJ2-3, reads NAGVMQNPRHLVRRRGQEARLRCSPMKGHSHVYWYRQLPEEGLKFMVYLQKENIIDESGMPKERFSAEFPKEGPSILRIQQVVRGDSAAYFCASSPPSTDTQYFGPGTRLTVL.

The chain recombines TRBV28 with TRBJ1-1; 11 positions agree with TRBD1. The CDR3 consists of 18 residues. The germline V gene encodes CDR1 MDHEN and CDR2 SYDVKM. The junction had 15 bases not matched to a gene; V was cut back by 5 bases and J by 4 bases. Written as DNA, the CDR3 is TGTGCCAGCAGTACCAGCCCGGGACAGGGGGTATTGGGCACTGAAGCTTTCTTT. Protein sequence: CASSTSPGQGVLGTEAFF.

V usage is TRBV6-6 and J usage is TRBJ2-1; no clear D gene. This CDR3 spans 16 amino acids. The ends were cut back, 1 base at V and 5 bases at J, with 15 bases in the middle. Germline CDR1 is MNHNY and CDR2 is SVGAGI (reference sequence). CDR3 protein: CASSYFSEPPHNEQFF. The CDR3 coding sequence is TGTGCCAGCAGTTACTTTTCGGAGCCCCCGCACAATGAGCAGTTCTTC.

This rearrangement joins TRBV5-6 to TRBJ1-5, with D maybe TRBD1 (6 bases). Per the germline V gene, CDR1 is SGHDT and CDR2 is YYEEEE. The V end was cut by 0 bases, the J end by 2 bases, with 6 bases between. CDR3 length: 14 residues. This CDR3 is CASSLEGGNQPQHF. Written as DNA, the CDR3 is TGTGCCAGCAGCTTGGAGGGGGGCAATCAGCCCCAGCATTTT. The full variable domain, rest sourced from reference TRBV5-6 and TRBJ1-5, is DAGVTQSPTHLIKTRGQQVTLRCSPKSGHDTVSWYQQALGQGPQFIFQYYEEEERQRGNFPDRFSGHQFPNYSSELNVNALLLGDSALYLCASSLEGGNQPQHFGDGTRLSIL.

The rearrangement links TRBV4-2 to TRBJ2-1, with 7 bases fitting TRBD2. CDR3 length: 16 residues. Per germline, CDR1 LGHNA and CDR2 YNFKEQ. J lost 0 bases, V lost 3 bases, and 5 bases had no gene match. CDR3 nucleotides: TGTGCCAGCAGCCAGGTCGGGACTACCTCCTACAATGAGCAGTTCTTC. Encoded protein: CASSQVGTTSYNEQFF.

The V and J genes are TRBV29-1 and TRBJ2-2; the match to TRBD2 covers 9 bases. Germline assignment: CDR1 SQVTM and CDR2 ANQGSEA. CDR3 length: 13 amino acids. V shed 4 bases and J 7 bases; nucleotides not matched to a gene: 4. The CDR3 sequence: CSVGTSEIGELFF. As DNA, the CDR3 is TGCAGCGTTGGGACTAGCGAAATCGGGGAGCTGTTTTTT.

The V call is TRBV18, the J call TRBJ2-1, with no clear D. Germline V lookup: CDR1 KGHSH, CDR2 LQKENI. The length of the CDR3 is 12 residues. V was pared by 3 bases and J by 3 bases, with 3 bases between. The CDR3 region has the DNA TGTGCCAGCTCACCTAACTACAATGAGCAGTTCTTC. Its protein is CASSPNYNEQFF.

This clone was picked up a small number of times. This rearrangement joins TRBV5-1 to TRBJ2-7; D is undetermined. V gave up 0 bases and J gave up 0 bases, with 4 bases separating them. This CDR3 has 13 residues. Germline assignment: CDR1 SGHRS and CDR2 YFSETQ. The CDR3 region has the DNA TGCGCCAGCAGCTTGGCAAACTCCTACGAGCAGTACTTC. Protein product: CASSLANSYEQYF.

CDR3 loop: CASSPPTGSYNEQFF. As DNA, the CDR3 is TGTGCCAGCAGCCCCCCGACAGGGAGCTACAATGAGCAGTTCTTC. The chain uses TRBV28 and TRBJ2-1; 7 bases are a match to TRBD1. V lost 6 bases to trimming and J lost 3 bases; unmatched junction nucleotides: 8. The CDR3 length is 15 residues. Looked up from germline, CDR1 is MDHEN and CDR2 is SYDVKM.